This TCR beta chain originates from a study of regulatory T cells in long-lasting Graves disease. Across the whole study: Persistence in Graves' disease required over 5 years of antithyroid drugs plus positive TSH receptor antibodies. Study results and limitations: Persistent disease was characterized by preferential usage of TRBV28, TRBJ1-2 and TRBJ2-5. Lower TCR diversity characterized persistent Graves' patients relative to newly diagnosed patients. Newly diagnosed patients shared 950 to 1,000 public clonotypes; persistent patients shared a few thousand.

Noted time point: persistent/refractory GD, antithyroid drugs over 5 years with positive TRAb. Preparation of the TCR library used RNA extracted from PBMCs. Relying on iRepertoire HTBI primers and Arm-PCR of CDR3 regions, the team built TCR beta libraries. TCRdb recomputed calls from the multiplex PCR reads with MiXCR, one row per CDR3 protein. The sample includes 700,000 or so distinct CDR3 sequences, 30% of them seen just once. Remarks on this clonotype: Its specificity is unknown.

Trimming stripped 3 bases from V and 5 bases from J, with 8 bases between. This CDR3 contains 12 residues. The sample was peripheral blood mononuclear cells (PBMCs), taken when the disease was refractory, from a patient treated with antithyroid drugs. The source of this sequence is a female donor with Graves disease. The chain joins TRBV12-3 or TRBV12-4 to TRBJ2-7; no reliable D call. The DNA of the CDR3 is TGTGCCAGCAGTTTCGTTAGCCACGAGCAGTACTTC. Protein product: CASSFVSHEQYF.